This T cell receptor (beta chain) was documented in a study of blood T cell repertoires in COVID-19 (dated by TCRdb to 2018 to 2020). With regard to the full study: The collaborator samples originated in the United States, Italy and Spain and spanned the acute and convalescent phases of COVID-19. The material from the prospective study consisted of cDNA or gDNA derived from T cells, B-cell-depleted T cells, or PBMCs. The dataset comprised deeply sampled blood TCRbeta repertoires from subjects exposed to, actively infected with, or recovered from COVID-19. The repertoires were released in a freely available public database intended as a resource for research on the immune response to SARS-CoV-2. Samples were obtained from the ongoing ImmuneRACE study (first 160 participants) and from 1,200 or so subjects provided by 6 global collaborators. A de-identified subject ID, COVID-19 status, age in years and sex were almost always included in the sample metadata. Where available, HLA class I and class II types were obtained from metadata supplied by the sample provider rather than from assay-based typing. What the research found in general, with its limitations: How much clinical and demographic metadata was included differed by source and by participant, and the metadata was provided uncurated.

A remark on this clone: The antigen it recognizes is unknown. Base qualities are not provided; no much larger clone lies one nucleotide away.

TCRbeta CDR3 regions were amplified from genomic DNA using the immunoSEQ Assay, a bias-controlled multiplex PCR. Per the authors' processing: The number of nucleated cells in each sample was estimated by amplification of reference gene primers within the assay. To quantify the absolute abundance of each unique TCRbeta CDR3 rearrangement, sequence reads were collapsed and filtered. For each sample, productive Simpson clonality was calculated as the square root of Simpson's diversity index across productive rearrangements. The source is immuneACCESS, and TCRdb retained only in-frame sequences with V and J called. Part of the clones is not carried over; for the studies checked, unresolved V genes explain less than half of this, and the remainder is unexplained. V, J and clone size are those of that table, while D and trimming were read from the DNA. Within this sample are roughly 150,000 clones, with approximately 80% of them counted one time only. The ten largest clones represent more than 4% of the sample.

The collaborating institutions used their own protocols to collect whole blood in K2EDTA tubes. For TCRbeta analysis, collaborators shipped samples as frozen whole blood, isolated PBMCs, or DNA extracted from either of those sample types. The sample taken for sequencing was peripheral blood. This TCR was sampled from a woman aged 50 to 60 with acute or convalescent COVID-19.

The nucleotide sequence is TGTGCCAGCAGCCCACAGGGTCGGAGTGAAGCTTTCTTT. This translates into CASSPQGRSEAFF. The rearrangement combines TRBV2 with TRBJ1-1; a tentative D call is TRBD1 (6 bases match). V is pared back by 6 bases and J by 7 bases, with 15 bases lying between the germline termini. As encoded in the germline V gene, CDR1 is SNHLY while CDR2 is FYNNEI. Inclusive of the bounding cysteine and phenylalanine, the CDR3 is 13 residues long. Only CDR3 DNA is held: 39 bases, read in frame from base 1.